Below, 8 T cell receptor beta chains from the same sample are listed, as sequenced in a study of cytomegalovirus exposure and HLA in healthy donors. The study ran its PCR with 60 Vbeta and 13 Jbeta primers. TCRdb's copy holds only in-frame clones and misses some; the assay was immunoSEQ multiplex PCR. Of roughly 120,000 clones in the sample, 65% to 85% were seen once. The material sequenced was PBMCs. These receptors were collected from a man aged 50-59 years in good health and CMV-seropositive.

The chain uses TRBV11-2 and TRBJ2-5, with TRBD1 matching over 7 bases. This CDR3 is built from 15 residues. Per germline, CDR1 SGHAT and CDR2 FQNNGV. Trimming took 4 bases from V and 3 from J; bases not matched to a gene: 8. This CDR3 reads CASSSQWDSEETQYF. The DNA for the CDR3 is TGTGCCAGCAGCTCCCAATGGGACAGCGAAGAGACCCAGTACTTC.

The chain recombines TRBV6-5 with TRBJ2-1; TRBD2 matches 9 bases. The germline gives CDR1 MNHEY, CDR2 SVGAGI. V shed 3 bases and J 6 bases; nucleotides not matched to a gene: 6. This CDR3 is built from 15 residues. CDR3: CASSYNRGRANEQFF. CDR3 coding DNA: TGTGCCAGCAGTTATAATCGCGGGAGGGCCAATGAGCAGTTCTTC.

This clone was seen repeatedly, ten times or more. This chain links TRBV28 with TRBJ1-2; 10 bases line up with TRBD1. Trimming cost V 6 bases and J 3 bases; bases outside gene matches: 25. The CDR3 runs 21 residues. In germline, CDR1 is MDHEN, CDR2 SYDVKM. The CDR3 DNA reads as TGTGCCAGCAGAACCGGGAGGGAGGCTGCCGTGACAGGGGGCTTCGACTATGGCTACACCTTC. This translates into CASRTGREAAVTGGFDYGYTF.

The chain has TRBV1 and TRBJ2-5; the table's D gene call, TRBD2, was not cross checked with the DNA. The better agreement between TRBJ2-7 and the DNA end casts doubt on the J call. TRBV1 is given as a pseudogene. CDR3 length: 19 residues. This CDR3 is CTSSQDGLAGVCSSYEQYF. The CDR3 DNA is TGCACCAGCAGCCAAGACGGACTAGCGGGAGTCTGCAGCTCCTACGAGCAGTACTTC.

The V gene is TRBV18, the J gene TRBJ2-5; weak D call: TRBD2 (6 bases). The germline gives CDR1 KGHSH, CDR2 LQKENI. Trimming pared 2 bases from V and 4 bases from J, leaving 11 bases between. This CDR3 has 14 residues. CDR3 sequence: CASSPASEGETQYF. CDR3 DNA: TGTGCCAGCTCACCAGCTAGCGAGGGAGAGACCCAGTACTTC.

CDR3 nucleotide sequence: TGCGCCAGCAGCTTGGATGCGGGGGCAGGGGAGCAGTACTTC. Translated: CASSLDAGAGEQYF. The gene calls are TRBV5-1 and TRBJ2-5; a weak D match, TRBD2 (7 bases). V lost 0 bases and J lost 11, with 17 bases in between. There are 14 residues in the CDR3. Germline-derived CDR1 and CDR2 are SGHRS and YFSETQ.

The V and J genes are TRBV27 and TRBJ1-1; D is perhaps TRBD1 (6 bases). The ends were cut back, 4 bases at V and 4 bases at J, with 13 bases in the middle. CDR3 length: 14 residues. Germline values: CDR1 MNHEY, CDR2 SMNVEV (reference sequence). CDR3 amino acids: CASSWGGRATEAFF. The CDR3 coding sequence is TGTGCCAGCAGTTGGGGGGGGCGAGCCACTGAAGCTTTCTTT.

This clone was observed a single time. CDR3 residues: CASSSPGQPNYGYTF. The CDR3 nucleotides are TGTGCCAGCAGTTCCCCGGGACAGCCTAACTATGGCTACACCTTC. This rearrangement joins TRBV6-6 to TRBJ1-2; 7 bases match TRBD1. Germline loops: CDR1 MNHNY, CDR2 SVGAGI (reference sequence). V gave up 4 bases and J gave up 0 bases; unmatched junction bases: 5. This CDR3 is 15 amino acids long.